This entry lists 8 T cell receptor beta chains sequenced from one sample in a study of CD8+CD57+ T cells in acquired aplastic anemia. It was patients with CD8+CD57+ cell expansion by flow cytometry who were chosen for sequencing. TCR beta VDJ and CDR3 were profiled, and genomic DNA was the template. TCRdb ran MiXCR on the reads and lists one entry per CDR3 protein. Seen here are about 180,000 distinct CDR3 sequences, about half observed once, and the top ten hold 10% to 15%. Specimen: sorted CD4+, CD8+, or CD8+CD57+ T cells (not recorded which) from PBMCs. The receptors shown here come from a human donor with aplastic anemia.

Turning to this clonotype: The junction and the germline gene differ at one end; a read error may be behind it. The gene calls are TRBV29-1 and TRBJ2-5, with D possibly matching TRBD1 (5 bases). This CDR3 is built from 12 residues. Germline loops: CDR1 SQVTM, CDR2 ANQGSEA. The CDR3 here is CSVGAGQETQYF. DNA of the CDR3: TGCAGCGTTGGGGCAGGGCAAGAGACACAGTACTTC.

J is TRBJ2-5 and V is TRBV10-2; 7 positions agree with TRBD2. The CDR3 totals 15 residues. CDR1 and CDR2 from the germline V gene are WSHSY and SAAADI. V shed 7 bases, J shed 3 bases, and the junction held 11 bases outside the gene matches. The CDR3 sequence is CASKLQAGPKETQYF. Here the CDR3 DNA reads TGCGCCAGCAAACTCCAAGCGGGGCCAAAAGAGACCCAGTACTTC.

The CDR3 region is CAISGGGSGRADEQYF. The CDR3 nucleotides are TGTGCCATCAGTGGTGGGGGAAGCGGGAGGGCCGACGAGCAGTACTTC. The V call is TRBV10-3, the J call TRBJ2-7; TRBD2 matches 10 bases. V lost 4 bases to trimming and J lost 5 bases; unmatched junction nucleotides: 11. The CDR3 totals 16 residues. In germline, CDR1 is ENHRY, CDR2 SYGVKD.

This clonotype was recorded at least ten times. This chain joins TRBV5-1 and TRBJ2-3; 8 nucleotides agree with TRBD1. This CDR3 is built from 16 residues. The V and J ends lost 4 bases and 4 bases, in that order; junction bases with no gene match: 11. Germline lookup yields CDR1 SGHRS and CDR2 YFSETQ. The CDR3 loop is CASSTRGQGFADTQYF. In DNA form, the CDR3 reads TGCGCCAGCAGCACTAGAGGACAGGGATTCGCAGATACGCAGTATTTT.

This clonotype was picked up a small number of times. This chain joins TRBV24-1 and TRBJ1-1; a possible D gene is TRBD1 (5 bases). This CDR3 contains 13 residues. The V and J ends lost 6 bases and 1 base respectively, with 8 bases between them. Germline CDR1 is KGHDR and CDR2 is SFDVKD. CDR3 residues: CATSFGGNTEAFF. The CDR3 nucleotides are TGTGCCACCAGTTTTGGGGGGAACACTGAAGCTTTCTTT.

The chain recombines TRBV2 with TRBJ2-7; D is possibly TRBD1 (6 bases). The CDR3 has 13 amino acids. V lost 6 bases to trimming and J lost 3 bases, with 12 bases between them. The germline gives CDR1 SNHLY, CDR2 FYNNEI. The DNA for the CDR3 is TGTGCCAGCAGGCAGGGGCACTTCTACGAGCAGTACTTC. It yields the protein CASRQGHFYEQYF.

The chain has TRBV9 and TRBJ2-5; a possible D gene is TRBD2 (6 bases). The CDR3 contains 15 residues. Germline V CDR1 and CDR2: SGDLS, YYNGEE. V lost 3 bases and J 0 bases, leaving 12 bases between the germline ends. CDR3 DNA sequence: TGTGCCAGCAGCGCCGGGAGCCGTGACCAAGAGACCCAGTACTTC. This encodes CASSAGSRDQETQYF.

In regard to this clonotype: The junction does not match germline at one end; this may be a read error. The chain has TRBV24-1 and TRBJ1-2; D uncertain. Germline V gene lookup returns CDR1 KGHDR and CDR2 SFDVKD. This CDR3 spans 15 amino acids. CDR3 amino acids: CASSLAGRPNYGYTF. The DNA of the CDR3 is TGTGCCAGCAGTTTAGCAGGCAGACCTAACTATGGCTACACCTTC.